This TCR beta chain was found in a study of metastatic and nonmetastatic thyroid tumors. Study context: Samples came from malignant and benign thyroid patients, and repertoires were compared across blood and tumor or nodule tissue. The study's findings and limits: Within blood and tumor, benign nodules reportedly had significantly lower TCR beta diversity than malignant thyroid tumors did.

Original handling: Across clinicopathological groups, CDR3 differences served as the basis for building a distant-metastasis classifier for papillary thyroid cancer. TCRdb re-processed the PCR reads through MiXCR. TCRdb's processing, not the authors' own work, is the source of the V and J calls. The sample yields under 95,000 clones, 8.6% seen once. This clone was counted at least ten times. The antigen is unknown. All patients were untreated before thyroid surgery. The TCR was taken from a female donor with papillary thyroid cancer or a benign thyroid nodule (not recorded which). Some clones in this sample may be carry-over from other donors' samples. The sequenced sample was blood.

In DNA form, the CDR3 reads TGTGCCACCAGTGATCCTAGACTACCCGTGGAGCAGTACTTC. It yields the protein CATSDPRLPVEQYF. The chain uses TRBV24-1 and TRBJ2-7, with a possible D match to TRBD2 (5 bases). V dropped 3 bases and J dropped 7 bases, with 15 bases sitting between them. The CDR3 is 14 amino acids. CDR1 and CDR2 (germline): KGHDR, SFDVKD.